This T cell receptor (beta chain) was found in a study of T cell responses to AZD1222 COVID-19 vaccine. This clone was seen more than once but under ten times. Antigen: not known. Study-wide findings and caveats: Repertoire sampling occurred only after the peak T cell response. The span of vaccine-associated CD4 TCRs extended across spike, with dominance at 160-218 and 743-854. A mostly white British donor set with more females was recruited, and clonal diversity was possibly underestimated. Among AZD1222 vaccinees, only 5 to 7 were seropositive at baseline.

The CDR3 totals 15 residues. Germline CDR1 MDHEN, CDR2 SYDVKM. Trimming stripped 3 bases from V and 4 bases from J, with 15 bases between. Measured with immunoSEQ multiplex PCR; TCRdb has only the in-frame clones, and not every one. The data hold about 150,000 clones, with roughly nine tenths observed a single time. The chain uses TRBV28 and TRBJ1-1, with D perhaps matching TRBD1 (5 bases). This TCR came from an adult in good health. Specimen: peripheral blood, collected on day 0 of AZD1222 vaccination. CDR3: CASSLYGARATEAFF. The DNA of the CDR3 is TGTGCCAGCAGTTTGTACGGGGCACGCGCCACTGAAGCTTTCTTT.